The 7 T cell receptor beta chains below come from one sample, sequenced in a study of spatial heterogeneity in lung cancer. Time point specified: sample taken at primary tumor resection. Their antigens are not known. TCRdb reanalysed the 5' RACE reads using MiXCR and keeps one entry per CDR3 protein. The data hold some 7,000 distinct CDR3 sequences, with roughly 14% observed a single time. The study, taken as a whole, reports: Mutation counts in tumors were tracked by counts of expanded intratumoral alpha and beta TCRs.

The input for sequencing was lung tumor tissue, taken at surgery. These receptor sequences come from a male donor with early-stage non-small cell lung cancer.

This clonotype showed up just a few times. This beta chain is a stray read from a library made for alpha chains; its abundance is not meaningful. The chain is built from TRBV7-9 and TRBJ2-6; D remains ambiguous. Trimming cost V 5 bases and J 2 bases, with 10 bases left between them. This CDR3 contains 15 residues. Germline values: CDR1 SEHNR, CDR2 FQNEAQ (reference sequence). Written as DNA, the CDR3 is TGTGCCAGCAGCCACCAGATGACTGGGGCCAACGTCCTGACTTTC. Amino acid sequence: CASSHQMTGANVLTF.

Concerning this clonotype: This beta chain slipped into a library made for alpha chains as a stray read, so its size is not meaningful. This chain uses TRBV6-5 with TRBJ2-7, with a weak D call TRBD2 (5 bases). Per germline, CDR1 MNHEY and CDR2 SVGAGI. The V end lost 2 bases, the J end lost 6 bases, and 11 bases lay between the germline ends. This CDR3 comprises 13 residues. The CDR3: CASSYEGSFEQYF. The CDR3 region has the DNA TGTGCCAGCAGTTACGAGGGATCGTTCGAGCAGTACTTC.

This clonotype was seen at least ten times. A library made for alpha chains picked up this beta chain off target, so its size means little. This sequence joins TRBV6-6 and TRBJ2-2; TRBD1 might be the D (6 bases). CDR1 and CDR2 from the germline V gene are MNHNY and SVGAGI (reference sequence). V dropped 5 bases and J dropped 7 bases, with 14 bases sitting between them. This CDR3 contains 14 residues. CDR3 in DNA: TGTGCCAGCAGTCCCACAGGGACGAGCGGGGAGCTGTTTTTT. Protein sequence: CASSPTGTSGELFF.

By proportion, this clonotype is medium-sized. A library prepared for alpha chains yielded this beta chain as an off-target read; its size is of little meaning. The chain uses TRBV5-4 and TRBJ2-6; D might be TRBD1 (5 bases). CDR3 length: 15 amino acids. The V gene lost 2 bases and the J gene lost 4 bases, with 10 bases spanning the gap. Per the germline V gene, CDR1 is SGHNT and CDR2 is YYREEE (reference sequence). The CDR3 DNA sequence: TGTGCCAGCAGCTTAGGGGTATCCGGGGCCAACGTCCTGACTTTC. Translation: CASSLGVSGANVLTF.

This clonotype has at least ten counts. Since it is a stray read in a library aimed at alpha chains, this beta chain has a size that is not meaningful. The chain couples TRBV11-2 to TRBJ1-2, with 8 bases lining up with TRBD1. The CDR3 spans 13 residues. The V segment lost 6 bases and the J segment 4 bases; nucleotides outside the gene matches: 4. Germline V gene sequence: CDR1 SGHAT, CDR2 FQNNGV. The CDR3, as DNA: TGTGCCAGCAGTTTTGACAGGGGCTATGGCTACACCTTC. Residues: CASSFDRGYGYTF.

This clonotype was detected ten times or more. This beta chain is an unintended read in a library built for alpha chains; its size means little. V and J are TRBV3-1 and TRBJ1-5; the D is unclear. The CDR3 has 13 amino acids. The germline V and J ends were trimmed by 0 bases and 9 bases, with 9 bases remaining between them. Looked up from germline, CDR1 is LGHDT and CDR2 is YNNKEL (reference sequence). Here the CDR3 DNA reads TGTGCCAGCAGCCAAGATCAGGCTCGGCCCCAGCATTTT. Protein: CASSQDQARPQHF.

This clonotype appeared many times. Since it is a stray read in a library aimed at alpha chains, this beta chain has a size that is not meaningful. The chain combines TRBV20-1 with TRBJ1-2; D remains unclear. Germline-derived CDR1 and CDR2 are DFQATT and SNEGSKA (reference sequence). The CDR3 covers 13 residues. Trimming stripped 0 bases from V and 8 bases from J, with 13 bases between. DNA for the CDR3: TGCAGTGCTAGAGACGGGCGGTTGAGCGGCTACACCTTC. Amino acid sequence: CSARDGRLSGYTF.